This TCR beta chain was obtained from a study of blood T cell repertoires in COVID-19. The CDR3 sequence is 14 residues long. Germline CDR1 SGHAT, CDR2 FQNNGV. V lost 2 bases to trimming and J lost 6 bases; unmatched junction nucleotides: 4. Generated by immunoSEQ multiplex PCR, the TCRdb table keeps only in-frame clones and is missing some. The data show approximately 360,000 clones, around 91% seen once. The clonotype originates from a man younger than 30 with active or convalescent COVID-19. V usage is TRBV11-2 and J usage is TRBJ2-3; 8 bases fit TRBD1. The source material was peripheral blood. The CDR3 sequence: CASSLQGAMDTQYF. CDR3 DNA sequence: TGTGCCAGCAGCTTACAGGGGGCTATGGATACGCAGTATTTT.